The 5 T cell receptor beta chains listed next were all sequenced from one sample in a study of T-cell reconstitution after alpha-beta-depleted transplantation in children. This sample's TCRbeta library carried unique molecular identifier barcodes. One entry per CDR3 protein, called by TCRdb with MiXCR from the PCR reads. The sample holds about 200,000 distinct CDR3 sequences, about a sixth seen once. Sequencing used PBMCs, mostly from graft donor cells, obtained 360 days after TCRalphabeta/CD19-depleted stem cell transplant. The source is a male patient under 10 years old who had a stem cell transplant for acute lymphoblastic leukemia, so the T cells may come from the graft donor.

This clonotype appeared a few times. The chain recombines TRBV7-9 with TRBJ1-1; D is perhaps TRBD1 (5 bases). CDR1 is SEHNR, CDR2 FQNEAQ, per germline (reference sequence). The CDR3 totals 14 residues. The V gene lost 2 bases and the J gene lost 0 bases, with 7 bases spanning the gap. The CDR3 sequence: CASSLRGMNTEAFF. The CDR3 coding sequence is TGTGCCAGCAGCTTAAGGGGCATGAACACTGAAGCTTTCTTT.

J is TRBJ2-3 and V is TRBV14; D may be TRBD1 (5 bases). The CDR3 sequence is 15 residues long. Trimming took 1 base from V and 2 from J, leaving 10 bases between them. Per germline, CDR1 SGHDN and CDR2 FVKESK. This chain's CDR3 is CASSQVKGHTDTQYF. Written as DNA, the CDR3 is TGTGCCAGCAGCCAAGTGAAGGGGCACACAGATACGCAGTATTTT.

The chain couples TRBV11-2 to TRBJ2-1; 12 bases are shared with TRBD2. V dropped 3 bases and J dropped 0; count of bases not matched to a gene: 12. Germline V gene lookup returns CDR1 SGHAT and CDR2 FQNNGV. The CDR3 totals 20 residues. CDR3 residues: CASSFPGLAGGPSSYNEQFF. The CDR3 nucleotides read TGTGCCAGCAGCTTCCCCGGGCTAGCGGGAGGGCCGAGCTCCTACAATGAGCAGTTCTTC.

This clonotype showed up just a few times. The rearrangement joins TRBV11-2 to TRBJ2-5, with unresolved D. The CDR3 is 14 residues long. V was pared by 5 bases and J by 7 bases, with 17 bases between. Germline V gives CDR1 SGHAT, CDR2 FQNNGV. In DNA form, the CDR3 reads TGTGCCAGCAGCCTTAACACGGCCTCGCGGACCCAGTACTTC. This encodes CASSLNTASRTQYF.

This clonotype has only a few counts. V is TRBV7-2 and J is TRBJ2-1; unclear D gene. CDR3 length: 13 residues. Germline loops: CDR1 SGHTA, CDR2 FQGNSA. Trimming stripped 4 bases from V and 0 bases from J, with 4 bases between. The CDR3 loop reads CASSWSSYNEQFF. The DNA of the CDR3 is TGTGCCAGCAGCTGGAGCTCCTACAATGAGCAGTTCTTC.